This T cell receptor beta chain came from a study of cytomegalovirus exposure and HLA in healthy donors (dated by TCRdb to the late 2010s). At the level of the whole study: In an earlier analysis of around 540 of the donors, around 300 Gb of sequence data and about 110 million unique TCR beta sequences from about 190 million T cells were reported. Approximately 310 gigabases of sequencing data and tens of millions of unique TCR sequences were included in an early release covering 500 to 750 HLA-typed donors. Among the roughly 400 genotyped donors, approximately 82% belonged to the genetic ancestry cluster associated with self-reported Caucasian donors. The study aimed to test whether signatures of past pathogen exposure could be identified by cataloging public T cell receptors. The study profiled the T cell repertoires of hundreds of subjects by immunosequencing and related them to cytomegalovirus serostatus. In addition to the first cohort of roughly 700 subjects, a separate validation cohort of 130 or so different subjects was used. To predict cytomegalovirus infection status, the study brought together high-throughput TCR immunosequencing, statistical association of individual TCRs with disease status, and machine learning. To study patterns of TCR occurrence, a later analysis re-analyzed previously published TCR beta repertoires from hundreds of donors and added high-resolution HLA genotyping. Rather than using new phenotypic data, the later analysis identified candidate immune exposures from TCR beta sequences and from how often those sequences occurred across donors. To decide whether each TCR beta V gene segment behaved as functional or pseudogenic, an earlier analysis of 587 of the donors relied on high-throughput TCR beta sequencing. Donor age, sex, ethnicity and CMV serostatus were compiled together with the repertoire data. A later genetic analysis took genome-wide SNP genotypes for about 65% of the 666 donors and used that subset as a discovery cohort. All discovery cohort repertoires had been generated on a single sequencing platform. HLA typing covered class I and class II loci at four-digit resolution. Typing coverage differed by locus: A, B, C, DRB1 and DQB1 were typed in roughly 629-630 donors, DQA1 in roughly 500, DPA1 in some 610, and DPB1 in approximately 450. Because of strong linkage in the cohort, four or five DR-DQ haplotypes were treated as single units for association and clustering. On average, approximately 250,000 unique TCR beta nucleotide sequences were sequenced per donor among a few hundred genotyped donors of the cohort, with roughly 20% of those sequences being non-productive.

Study-wide findings and limitations: Roughly uniform sequencing depth across donors was assumed in presence/absence analyses, although this assumption may not hold. In a later analysis, HLA-associated TCR beta chains showed more clonal expansion and lower generation probabilities than non-associated chains that were equally common. A later genetic analysis associated a missense DCLRE1C variant with V-gene and J-gene trimming of TCR beta chains, and an independent cohort replicated the association. In a later analysis, most CMV-associated TCR beta chains were found to appear HLA-restricted, with HLA associations seemingly driven largely by CMV exposure. HLA typing was unavailable for some donors at each locus, so association tests used only the typed subset. While some public TCRs were present in many individuals, most TCR sequences turned up only very rarely across donors. In vitro tests confirmed that a few of the cytomegalovirus-associated TCR beta chains recognize cytomegalovirus antigens. In a later analysis, several top co-occurrence clusters were reported to appear linked to parvovirus B19, influenza, CMV and Epstein-Barr virus. When HLA alleles, especially DR and DQ, strongly co-occurred, TCR associations were difficult to assign to individual alleles. Linkage disequilibrium might explain the correlated functional status among segregating V segments, but an unknown experimental factor could not be excluded. At a false discovery rate of 0.05, a later analysis linked under 20,000 TCR beta sequences to specific HLA alleles. A further reported finding was that TCR beta sequences accurately predicted the HLA-A and HLA-B alleles for most subjects in the first cohort. The classifier was reported to diagnose cytomegalovirus status with high specificity and sensitivity in both the original and validation cohorts. A cluster of highly shared sequence variants was judged likely to represent a technical artifact of the sequencing pipeline. Because the 87-base-pair reads could not distinguish some IMGT-functional V segments, including TRBV6-2 and TRBV6-3, those segments were excluded. In an earlier analysis of about 540 of the donors, most TCR beta V segments were observed in productive rearrangements about 87% or about 30% of the time, broadly matching IMGT annotations. In a later analysis, TCR association rates were found to vary across HLA loci, with the most associated TCRs seen for DRB1 alleles and the fewest for HLA-C alleles. A total of about 150 TCR beta chains were listed by the study as associated with cytomegalovirus. Immune exposure information for the cohort was limited to CMV serostatus. Because counts were too low, seventeen rarely observed V segments, including chromosome 9 orphons, were excluded from the earlier analysis of a few hundred of the donors. It was suggested by the authors that the approach could potentially be generalized to other disease states and immunological phenotypes. This cohort had only TCR beta chains sequenced, and the lack of alpha or paired-chain data limited which features could be detected. A later genetic analysis reported fewer N-insertions in productive TCRs among donors in an Asian-associated ancestry cluster than the approximately 670-donor mean.

From cysteine to phenylalanine, the CDR3 is 18 amino acids long. Solely the CDR3 DNA is kept, with 54 bases framed from the first base. V gives up 1 base and J gives up 3 bases, and the segment between their germline ends measures 21 bases. CDR1 and CDR2, looked up from the germline V gene, are SGDLS and YYNGEE. As for this clone: Its antigen is not yet known. Within one base of it there is no much larger clone, and no base qualities were kept.

The library came from the immunoSEQ multiplex PCR assay. A mixture of 60 forward primers for TCR Vbeta segments and 13 reverse primers for TCR Jbeta segments was used in the multiplex PCR. A multiplex PCR assay on genomic DNA amplified the CDR3 region of rearranged TCR beta genes. On the Illumina HiSeq System, the amplified TCR beta libraries were sequenced as 87-base-pair reads. In the source study's methods: A later analysis counted about 80 million unique TCR beta chains across the 700 or so repertoires, and roughly 9.9 million of these chains were shared by at least two donors. A nearest-neighbor algorithm error-corrected the raw reads and collapsed the reads into unique sequences, merging closely related sequences to remove PCR and sequencing errors. Alignment of CDR3 sequences to IMGT reference sequences was used to assign V, D and J gene segments. For a sequence to be retained, a match of at least six nucleotides to both a V gene segment and a J gene segment was required. A rearrangement was called productive if the CDR3 had no stop codons and remained in frame with V and J, and every other rearrangement was called non-productive. CDR3 was defined by IMGT convention, running from the second conserved V-encoded cysteine to the conserved J-encoded phenylalanine. Sequences without an unambiguous match to a single V gene segment were excluded from the earlier analysis of a few hundred of the donors. In an earlier analysis of almost 600 of the donors, a V segment was called functional when productive rearrangements were above 56.7%, and segregating when the standard deviation between donors exceeded 5%. A statistical classification framework was built for diagnosing cytomegalovirus status from the catalog of TCR beta chain sequences. In a later analysis, V and J genes were assigned by comparing TCR nucleotide sequences against IMGT/GENE-DB human TR gene sequences. The TCRdist pipeline was used in a later analysis to assign CDR3 sequences and most-parsimonious VDJ recombination scenarios. In a later analysis, each TCR beta chain was defined by its CDR3 amino acid sequence together with its V-gene family, and reads lacking a unique V-gene family were excluded. As a way to deal with suspected cross-contamination and a sequencing artifact, a later analysis dropped 500 to 700 nucleotide sequences that were highly shared and had low generation probability. In a later analysis, a clonal expansion index for each public chain was calculated from normalized within-repertoire ranks of inferred template counts. In a later analysis, generation probabilities were computed using a VDJ recombination model fitted to out-of-frame rearrangements, and the results were checked against IGoR. A later analysis scored TCR-TCR, TCR-HLA and TCR-CMV co-occurrence with hypergeometric tests, applying a repertoire-size bias correction to TCR pairs. False discovery rates were estimated in a later analysis by permuting HLA or CMV assignments 20 times. In a later analysis, co-occurring TCRs were grouped using DBSCAN, with TCRdist sequence similarity added in when clustering inside HLA-allele-positive subsets. Repertoires with fewer than 30,000 or more than 120,000 public chains, plus five repertoires with anomalous nucleotide sharing, were excluded from co-occurrence clustering. Not all clones reach the TCRdb copy of this immuneACCESS table, which keeps in-frame sequences only. Checked studies attribute under half of the gap to unresolved V genes and leave the rest unexplained. The DNA was the basis for D and trimming; V, J and clone size are from that table. A total of about 68,000 clones appear in this sample, around four fifths of them only once. The ten largest clones take up 6% to 7.5% of the sample.

The cohort consisted of 666 healthy bone marrow donors. At the time of sampling, every cohort member was nominally healthy, though immune exposures that went unrecorded were likely present. Of the roughly 670 cohort members, 289 had a positive CMV serostatus and just over 350 had a negative one, while no CMV serostatus was recorded for the donor. A peripheral blood sample was provided by each donor, and peripheral blood mononuclear cells were used for TCR beta sequencing. The Qiagen DNeasy Blood Extraction Kit was used to extract genomic DNA from the blood cell samples. Sequencing input: PBMCs. This clonotype was obtained from a human donor in good health. This chain is built from TRBV9 and TRBJ2-3; TRBD2 might be the D gene, on 6 matching bases. Read as DNA, the sequence is TGTGCCAGCAGCGTATCATCGTCGGGAGAAGGGGTAACAGATACGCAGTATTTT. The translation is CASSVSSSGEGVTDTQYF.